These 20 T cell receptor beta chains share one sample of origin, sequenced in a study of Graves' ophthalmopathy and Graves' hyperthyroidism. Amplification of TCR beta CDR3 regions used RNA transcripts. First-round RT-PCR used HTBI primers; second-round multiplex PCR followed. Via MiXCR, TCRdb re-called the multiplex PCR reads, giving one row per CDR3 protein. This sample has 740,000 or so distinct CDR3 sequences, with about 44% found just once. Source material: peripheral blood. The receptors were gathered from an adult man with Graves' ophthalmopathy.

This clonotype was seen repeatedly, ten times or more. The chain combines TRBV15 with TRBJ2-7; no firm D call. With 4 bases removed from V and 6 bases from J, the gap between germline ends came to 10 bases. In germline, CDR1 is LNHNV, CDR2 YYDKDF (reference sequence). The CDR3 has 12 residues. The chain's CDR3 is CATSTAPGEQYF. DNA for the CDR3: TGTGCCACCAGCACGGCGCCCGGCGAGCAGTACTTC. Supplemented by reference TRBV15 and TRBJ2-7, the full variable domain reads DAMVIQNPRYQVTQFGKPVTLSCSQTLNHNVMYWYQQKSSQAPKLLFHYYDKDFNNEADTPDNFQSRRPNTSFCFLDIRSPGLGDTAMYLCATSTAPGEQYFGPGTRLTVT.

This clonotype came up many times. This chain connects TRBV2 to TRBJ1-1, with unresolved D. Trimming removed 4 bases at V and 8 bases at J, with 5 bases between. The CDR3 is 10 residues long. Germline V lookup: CDR1 SNHLY, CDR2 FYNNEI. DNA of the CDR3: TGTGCCAGCAGTGCTGGCGAAGCTTTCTTT. Encoded protein: CASSAGEAFF.

This clonotype was counted only a few times. One end of the junction is discordant with germline, which a read error may explain. This sequence joins TRBV10-3 and TRBJ1-1; D is ambiguous. Germline CDR1 reads ENHRY; CDR2 reads SYGVKD. CDR3 size: 14 residues. CDR3 sequence (DNA): TGTGCCAGCAGTGGGCCCGGGGAGAACACTGAAGCTTTCTTT. Its translation: CASSGPGENTEAFF.

Turning to this clonotype: Germline is not matched at one junction end, which may reflect a read error. The chain has TRBV7-2 and TRBJ1-1, with D hard to call. The CDR3 runs 14 residues. Germline V lookup: CDR1 SGHTA, CDR2 FQGNSA. The chain's CDR3 is CASSRDQDNTEAFF. The CDR3 DNA reads TGCGCCAGCAGCAGAGACCAGGACAACACTGAAGCTTTCTTT.

This clonotype was counted at least ten times. This chain connects TRBV14 to TRBJ1-5; D may be TRBD1 (5 bases). Trimming left V 4 bases short and J 7 bases short, with 11 bases between. Germline-derived CDR1 and CDR2 are SGHDN and FVKESK. CDR3 length equals 13 residues. This CDR3 is CASSLGEGQPQHF. The DNA for the CDR3 is TGTGCCAGCAGCCTGGGGGAAGGGCAGCCCCAGCATTTT.

The table lists this clonotype with many counts. This chain uses TRBV2 with TRBJ1-2, with D possibly being TRBD1 (5 bases). From germline, CDR1 is SNHLY and CDR2 FYNNEI. V gave up 7 bases and J gave up 3 bases, with 18 bases separating them. CDR3 length: 15 residues. This CDR3 reads CASTKRGSLDYGYTF. The CDR3 DNA follows: TGTGCCAGCACTAAGCGGGGGAGTTTGGACTATGGCTACACCTTC.

The chain couples TRBV10-1 to TRBJ1-3; possibly TRBD1 for D (6 bases). Germline V lookup: CDR1 WNHNN, CDR2 SYGVQD (reference sequence). The CDR3 length is 16 residues. V was trimmed by 6 bases and J by 4 bases, leaving 19 bases between them. The CDR3 sequence is CASSFGGGAPGNTIYF. The DNA for the CDR3 is TGCGCCAGCAGCTTTGGTGGGGGGGCGCCGGGAAACACCATATATTTT.

CDR3 DNA sequence: TGTGCCAGCAGCGCGGACAGGGGTTTATCTCGGGTCGGAGAGACCCAGTACTTC. Protein: CASSADRGLSRVGETQYF. The chain employs TRBV7-6 and TRBJ2-5, with 9 bases aligning to TRBD1. CDR3 length equals 18 residues. Unmatched junction bases numbered 17, after V lost 5 bases and J lost 4 bases. Germline V gene data show CDR1 as SGHVS and CDR2 as FNYEAQ.

The sample holds many counts of this clonotype. The chain joins TRBV10-2 to TRBJ2-5; tentative D call: TRBD2 (5 bases). The germline gives CDR1 WSHSY, CDR2 SAAADI. This CDR3 spans 17 amino acids. Trimming removed 2 bases from V and 7 bases from J, with 23 bases in between. The CDR3 coding sequence is TGCGCCAGCAGTGAGGTGCTAGGCCCCCATACCAGCGGGACCCAGTACTTC. It specifies CASSEVLGPHTSGTQYF.

This clonotype appeared a few times. A much larger clonotype is one base distant, so this may be a read error. V gene TRBV10-2 combines with J gene TRBJ2-7, with 11 bases that match TRBD2. This CDR3 spans 13 amino acids. Per the germline V gene, CDR1 is WSHSY and CDR2 is SAAADI. In DNA, the CDR3 is TGCGCCAGCACCCTGACTAGCGGGAACGAGCGGTACTTC. Amino acid sequence: CASTLTSGNERYF.

The V and J genes are TRBV7-9 and TRBJ2-7; 8 bases fit TRBD2. Germline-derived CDR1 and CDR2 are SEHNR and FQNEAQ (reference sequence). V was clipped by 3 bases and J by 0 bases; unmatched bases: 4. The CDR3 has 15 residues. CDR3 sequence reads: CASSFPGGSSYEQYF. The CDR3 nucleotides are TGTGCCAGCAGCTTCCCGGGGGGGAGCTCCTACGAGCAGTACTTC.

The chain links TRBV25-1 to TRBJ1-5, with D tentatively TRBD1 (6 bases). V was trimmed by 4 bases and J by 2 bases, leaving 12 bases between them. The CDR3 sequence is 15 residues long. The germline V gene encodes CDR1 MGHDK and CDR2 SYGVNS. The CDR3 DNA reads as TGTGCCAGCAGTGCCTCCACAGGGCGCAATCAGCCCCAGCATTTT. Protein sequence: CASSASTGRNQPQHF.

The V call is TRBV9, the J call TRBJ2-5, with 11 bases fitting TRBD2. The CDR3 extends over 16 amino acids. Germline CDR1 SGDLS, CDR2 YYNGEE. The V segment lost 4 bases and the J segment 2 bases; nucleotides outside the gene matches: 7. CDR3 sequence: CASSSLAGGAQETQYF. The CDR3 region has the DNA TGTGCCAGCAGCTCTTTAGCGGGAGGGGCGCAAGAGACCCAGTACTTC.

This clonotype has ten or more counts. V gene TRBV7-2 combines with J gene TRBJ2-7; D unresolved. The germline V and J ends were trimmed by 5 bases and 2 bases, with 10 bases remaining between them. There are 13 residues in the CDR3. Germline CDR1 SGHTA, CDR2 FQGNSA. As DNA, the CDR3 is TGTGCCAGCAGCGTAGGGTCTCCCTACGAGCAGTACTTC. Its translation is CASSVGSPYEQYF.

This clonotype was seen only a few times. In nucleotides, the CDR3 is TGCAGTGCTAGAGATCCCGGGACAGGGAACTACGAGCAGTACTTC. Its translation: CSARDPGTGNYEQYF. The chain joins TRBV20-1 to TRBJ2-7; TRBD1 matches at 9 bases. This CDR3 comprises 15 residues. CDR1 DFQATT and CDR2 SNEGSKA come from the germline V gene (reference sequence). Trimming at V came to 0 bases and at J to 3 bases, leaving 6 bases not matched to a gene.

The CDR3: CASSLVGNSGNTIYF. CDR3 bases: TGTGCCAGCAGCTTGGTTGGGAACTCTGGAAACACCATATATTTT. The J gene is TRBJ1-3, the V gene TRBV5-4; D gene uncertain. The CDR3 spans 15 residues. The V and J ends lost 0 bases and 0 bases respectively, with 7 bases between them. Germline CDR1 reads SGHNT; CDR2 reads YYREEE (reference sequence).

This clonotype was detected a few times. Just one base apart from a much larger clone, this may be a read error. The genes are TRBV29-1 and TRBJ1-2; 10 bases match TRBD1. Germline V gives CDR1 SQVTM, CDR2 ANQGSEA. The V and J ends lost 4 bases and 6 bases, in that order; junction bases with no gene match: 14. This CDR3 spans 16 amino acids. The CDR3 nucleotides read TGCAGCGTTGGCCTGACAGGGGGCGCGGGGAGTGATGGCTACACCTTC. Translation: CSVGLTGGAGSDGYTF.

The chain is built from TRBV15 and TRBJ1-2; TRBD1 agrees at 11 bases. The J segment lost 5 bases and the V segment lost 6 bases, leaving 8 bases of the junction unmatched. The CDR3 consists of 15 residues. Germline CDR1 and CDR2: LNHNV and YYDKDF (reference sequence). This CDR3 is CATSGGDRGRYGYTF. The CDR3 DNA reads as TGTGCCACCAGTGGGGGGGACAGGGGGAGATATGGCTACACCTTC.

This clonotype was seen many times. The rearrangement uses TRBV25-1 and TRBJ1-6; possible D gene TRBD1, 5 bases. Between the trimmed V and J ends, which lost 2 bases and 7 bases, there was a span of 12 bases. The CDR3 is 15 residues long. CDR1 MGHDK and CDR2 SYGVNS come from the germline V gene. DNA for the CDR3: TGTGCCAGCAGTGAAAGAGGGGCCAGCAATTCACCCCTCCACTTT. Amino acids: CASSERGASNSPLHF.

This chain uses TRBV11-2 with TRBJ2-5; possible D gene TRBD2, 6 bases. CDR1 and CDR2 from the germline V gene are SGHAT and FQNNGV. The CDR3 extends over 13 amino acids. V shed 6 bases and J shed 3 bases, with 11 bases lying between them. The CDR3 DNA follows: TGTGCCAGCAGTCATCCGGGAGAAGAGACCCAGTACTTC. Its protein is CASSHPGEETQYF.